The 20 T cell receptor beta chains in this list originate from one sample, sequenced in a study of CD8 T cells in Susac syndrome (dated by TCRdb to about 2019). Library generation was performed with the immunoSEQ multiplex PCR assay. RNA was extracted with the RNeasy kit and roughly 0.5 to 1 ug was reverse transcribed using random hexamers. The public sequencing data were trimmed at Q25 with fastp and processed into clonotypes with MiXCR by TCRdb, which kept only in-frame beta chains. Rows with one shared CDR3 protein collapse into an entry with the most common genes and DNA. The sample data list around 110,000 distinct CDR3 sequences, and around 94% of these were observed just once. 0.4% to 0.5% of the sample is in the top ten clones. The sequencing input was CD8+ T cells from PBMCs. The receptors shown here come from a human donor with Susac syndrome.

The chain has TRBV6-5 and TRBJ1-2, with 8 bases lining up with TRBD1. After removal of 2 bases from V and 8 bases from J, the junction contained 7 bases not matched to a gene. Germline CDR1 and CDR2: MNHEY and SVGAGI. This CDR3 contains 14 residues. CDR3 nucleotide sequence: TGTGCCAGCAGTTACGACAGGGGCTCTGCAGGCTACACCTTC. This encodes CASSYDRGSAGYTF.

This clonotype was recorded only once. V gene TRBV7-6 combines with J gene TRBJ1-2; TRBD1 matches 8 bases. The trim removed 5 bases at V and 7 bases at J, leaving 12 bases unmatched. CDR3 length: 15 residues. Looked up from germline, CDR1 is SGHVS and CDR2 is FNYEAQ. The CDR3 sequence is CASSAATGAVFGYTF. DNA for the CDR3: TGTGCCAGCAGCGCCGCGACAGGGGCGGTTTTTGGCTACACCTTC.

CDR3 residues: CASSSGTGAHEQYF. DNA for the CDR3: TGTGCCAGCAGCTCCGGGACAGGGGCCCACGAGCAGTACTTC. V is TRBV7-9 and J is TRBJ2-7; 10 nucleotides align to TRBD1. CDR3 length: 14 residues. V trimming: 4 bases; J trimming: 5 bases; junction bases outside the gene matches: 5. Germline CDR1 is SEHNR and CDR2 is FQNEAQ (reference sequence).

J is TRBJ2-7 and V is TRBV27, with D tentatively TRBD1 (5 bases). From germline, CDR1 is MNHEY and CDR2 SMNVEV (reference sequence). The CDR3 is 18 residues long. Trimming cost V 4 bases and J 0 bases, with 22 bases left between them. CDR3 sequence (DNA): TGTGCCAGCAGTTCCTCTGAGTTGAAATACAGGAGCTCCTACGAGCAGTACTTC. Translation gives CASSSSELKYRSSYEQYF.

This rearrangement joins TRBV12-3 or TRBV12-4 to TRBJ1-5; D is undetermined. The CDR3 extends over 14 amino acids. V shed 5 bases and J shed 1 base, with 9 bases lying between them. CDR3 region: CASSPAVSNQPQHF. CDR3 coding DNA: TGTGCCAGCAGTCCCGCCGTAAGCAATCAGCCCCAGCATTTT.

The chain joins TRBV4-1 to TRBJ2-5; D remains unclear. The germline V and J ends were trimmed by 0 bases and 5 bases, with 7 bases remaining between them. This CDR3 is built from 13 residues. The germline V gene encodes CDR1 MGHRA and CDR2 YSYEKL. The CDR3 reads CASSQENGETQYF. CDR3 sequence (DNA): TGCGCCAGCAGCCAAGAGAACGGGGAGACCCAGTACTTC.

The chain recombines TRBV25-1 with TRBJ2-3; TRBD1 is a possible D gene (5 bases). Trimming cost V 5 bases and J 5 bases, with 8 bases left between them. CDR3 length: 12 residues. CDR1 and CDR2 from the germline V gene are MGHDK and SYGVNS. Written as DNA, the CDR3 is TGTGCCAGCAGTCCTCAGGGAGATACGCAGTATTTT. Protein sequence: CASSPQGDTQYF. The complete variable domain, with remaining parts taken from reference TRBV25-1 and TRBJ2-3, reads EADIYQTPRYLVIGTGKKITLECSQTMGHDKMYWYQQDPGMELHLIHYSYGVNSTEKGDLSSESTVSRIRTEHFPLTLESARPSHTSQYLCASSPQGDTQYFGPGTRLTVL.

The chain couples TRBV4-1 to TRBJ2-1, with D perhaps TRBD2 (5 bases). The CDR3 spans 12 residues. The V end was cut by 1 base, the J end by 8 bases, with 6 bases between. Germline V gene sequence: CDR1 MGHRA, CDR2 YSYEKL. The CDR3 bases are TGCGCCAGCAGCCAAGGGAGGTATGAGCAGTTCTTC. Its translation: CASSQGRYEQFF.

V usage is TRBV6-4 and J usage is TRBJ2-7; maybe TRBD2 (6 bases). CDR3 length: 13 amino acids. Germline CDR1 is MRHNA and CDR2 is SNTAGT. V lost 3 bases, J lost 7 bases, and 13 bases lay in between. The CDR3: CASSELAGWEQYF. In DNA form, the CDR3 reads TGTGCCAGCAGTGAGTTGGCGGGGTGGGAGCAGTACTTC.

The chain has TRBV5-6 and TRBJ1-2; 8 bases are a match to TRBD1. In germline, CDR1 is SGHDT, CDR2 YYEEEE. The CDR3 covers 14 residues. V shed 4 bases and J 3 bases; nucleotides not matched to a gene: 5. The DNA of the CDR3 is TGTGCCAGCAGCCCCGGACAGGGACACTATGGCTACACCTTC. This encodes CASSPGQGHYGYTF.

V and J are TRBV20-1 and TRBJ2-5; TRBD2 matches at 11 bases. Per the germline V gene, CDR1 is DFQATT and CDR2 is SNEGSKA (reference sequence). This CDR3 spans 18 amino acids. With V trimmed by 0 bases and J by 7 bases, 16 bases remained unmatched. CDR3 residues: CSARDRDSGGAGSWTQYF. In DNA form, the CDR3 reads TGCAGTGCTAGAGATCGGGATAGCGGGGGGGCCGGATCTTGGACCCAGTACTTC.

This chain uses TRBV5-1 with TRBJ2-7, with D unresolved. The germline CDR1 and CDR2 sequences are SGHRS and YFSETQ. The CDR3 has 13 amino acids. Between the trimmed V and J ends, which lost 5 bases and 4 bases, there was a span of 13 bases. In DNA form, the CDR3 reads TGCGCCAGCAGTAATTACAGCTGTTACGAGCAGTACTTC. Its translation is CASSNYSCYEQYF.

V and J are TRBV6-2 or TRBV6-3 and TRBJ2-4; perhaps TRBD1 as D (6 bases). From germline, CDR1 is MNHEY and CDR2 SVGEGT. Trimming shortened V by 5 bases and J by 10 bases, and 15 bases separated the two germline ends. This CDR3 has 13 residues. This CDR3 reads CASSPDRLRIQYF. The CDR3 nucleotides read TGTGCCAGCAGTCCCGACAGGCTAAGGATTCAGTACTTC.

V is TRBV4-1 and J is TRBJ2-1; tentative D call: TRBD2 (7 bases). Trimming cost V 4 bases and J 6 bases, with 22 bases left between them. From germline, CDR1 is MGHRA and CDR2 YSYEKL. The CDR3 length is 17 residues. This chain's CDR3 is CASSPPVGGGPPNEQFF. In DNA form, the CDR3 reads TGCGCCAGCAGCCCTCCCGTGGGCGGGGGCCCCCCCAATGAGCAGTTCTTC.

This chain joins TRBV20-1 and TRBJ2-7; weak D call: TRBD1 (6 bases). The germline V and J ends were trimmed by 6 bases and 5 bases, with 20 bases remaining between them. Germline CDR1 DFQATT, CDR2 SNEGSKA (reference sequence). The length of the CDR3 is 14 residues. This chain's CDR3 is CSASADRTSDEQYF. The CDR3 coding sequence is TGCAGTGCCTCCGCTGACAGGACCTCAGACGAGCAGTACTTC.

The chain links TRBV29-1 to TRBJ2-7; D gene unclear. The CDR3 consists of 13 residues. Germline CDR1 reads SQVTM; CDR2 reads ANQGSEA. V lost 4 bases and J 4 bases, leaving 14 bases between the germline ends. Written as DNA, the CDR3 is TGCAGCGTTGTTGTGGGCAGTTCTTACGAGCAGTACTTC. Its protein product is CSVVVGSSYEQYF.

J is TRBJ1-1 and V is TRBV14; D is unresolved. The CDR3 totals 13 residues. The germline V and J ends were trimmed by 2 bases and 0 bases, with 4 bases remaining between them. The germline V gene encodes CDR1 SGHDN and CDR2 FVKESK. The CDR3 sequence: CASSQLMNTEAFF. The DNA of the CDR3 is TGTGCCAGCAGCCAACTGATGAACACTGAAGCTTTCTTT.

The rearrangement links TRBV14 to TRBJ1-1; D is undetermined. Looked up from germline, CDR1 is SGHDN and CDR2 is FVKESK. This CDR3 comprises 15 residues. Trimming removed 0 bases at V and 4 bases at J, with 12 bases between. As DNA, the CDR3 is TGTGCCAGCAGCCAAGAAGGAGCCCTCGGCACTGAAGCTTTCTTT. Translated: CASSQEGALGTEAFF.

The rearrangement joins TRBV9 to TRBJ1-1; the D is unclear. Trimming cost V 3 bases and J 1 base, with 10 bases left between them. Germline CDR1 and CDR2: SGDLS and YYNGEE. This CDR3 spans 14 amino acids. This chain's CDR3 is CASSGDWGNTEAFF. CDR3 sequence (DNA): TGTGCCAGCAGCGGAGACTGGGGGAACACTGAAGCTTTCTTT. Full variable domain (remainder filled in from reference TRBV9 and TRBJ1-1): DSGVTQTPKHLITATGQRVTLRCSPRSGDLSVYWYQQSLDQGLQFLIQYYNGEERAKGNILERFSAQQFPDLHSELNLSSLELGDSALYFCASSGDWGNTEAFFGQGTRLTVV.

The rearrangement uses TRBV3-1 and TRBJ2-1; tentative D call: TRBD1 (6 bases). The germline V gene encodes CDR1 LGHDT and CDR2 YNNKEL (reference sequence). V was pared by 5 bases and J by 0 bases, with 17 bases between. This CDR3 is built from 17 residues. This CDR3 is CASSSGGGLSSYNEQFF. The CDR3 nucleotides are TGTGCCAGCAGCTCTGGGGGCGGATTGAGCTCCTACAATGAGCAGTTCTTC.